The entry below gives a single T cell receptor (beta chain) sequence along with its context. The data derive from a study of T cell repertoires in ileal Crohn's disease. Method: immunoSEQ multiplex PCR; TCRdb's copy keeps in-frame clones and lacks some. This table holds around 14,000 clones, less than 85% found once. Germline V gives CDR1 LGHNT, CDR2 FRNRAP. CDR3 length: 15 amino acids. Unmatched junction bases numbered 7, after V lost 5 bases and J lost 4 bases. The receptor was derived from an adult with Crohn's disease. V gene TRBV12-5 combines with J gene TRBJ2-3; 9 bases align to TRBD1. Sequenced: ileal tissue. The CDR3 DNA follows: TGTGCTAGTGGTCAATCCGGGACAGGGTCAGATACGCAGTATTTT. Translating it yields CASGQSGTGSDTQYF.